This T cell receptor beta chain was obtained from a study of CD8 T cells in ankylosing spondylitis. This clonotype was observed at least ten times. Antigen: not known. Making the TCR beta libraries involved quantitative 5'-RACE with molecular barcodes. From the 5' RACE reads, TCRdb called clonotypes with MiXCR, one entry per CDR3 protein. The sample includes more than 650,000 distinct CDR3 sequences, roughly 12% seen only once; the top ten take about 0.49%. CDR1 is MGHRA, CDR2 YSYEKL, per germline. The CDR3 spans 13 residues. Deletions cut 0 bases from V and 4 bases from J, with 6 bases between. Findings and limits, study-wide: Blood of patients with ankylosing spondylitis appeared to be characterized by a TCR beta motif of several highly homologous variants. Certain motif variants had earlier appeared in reactive arthritis synovial fluid and blood. CD8+ cells made up the disease-linked clones, which were relatively rare in peripheral blood. Significant enrichment of disease-linked clones was reportedly seen in matched ankylosing spondylitis synovial fluid.

V gene TRBV4-1 combines with J gene TRBJ1-1; no definite D call. The sequence derives from a male donor with ankylosing spondylitis. Sequencing input: blood, either unsorted or a sorted T cell fraction (not recorded which). CDR3 DNA: TGCGCCAGCAGCCAAGATCAGACCACTGAAGCTTTCTTT. It translates to CASSQDQTTEAFF.